Sequencing of this T cell receptor (beta chain) was carried out in a study of T cells in localized non-small cell lung cancer. The data were produced by immunoSEQ multiplex PCR, yet TCRdb's version contains in-frame clones alone and is incomplete. The sample holds 31,000 or so clones, around four fifths seen once. A note on this clone: Its antigen is undetermined.

Germline CDR1 and CDR2: KGHSH and LQKENI. This CDR3 comprises 14 residues. Trimming left V 0 bases short and J 5 bases short, with 8 bases between. Study-wide results and limits: Among the tissues sampled, uninvolved adjacent lung had the highest T cell clonality, above tumor.

This chain links TRBV18 with TRBJ1-5, with a tentative D call TRBD1 (5 bases). This clonotype originated in a male donor aged 60 or over with stage III squamous cell lung carcinoma. This specimen consisted of peripheral blood, obtained before any cancer treatment. The CDR3 sequence is CASSPPGGDQPQHF. The CDR3 bases are TGTGCCAGCTCACCACCAGGAGGGGATCAGCCCCAGCATTTT. The whole variable domain, filled in from reference TRBV18 and TRBJ1-5, reads NAGVMQNPRHLVRRRGQEARLRCSPMKGHSHVYWYRQLPEEGLKFMVYLQKENIIDESGMPKERFSAEFPKEGPSILRIQQVVRGDSAAYFCASSPPGGDQPQHFGDGTRLSIL.